A selection of T cell receptor beta chains follows, all from one sample in a study of blood T cells in healthy people across ages. TCRdb used MiXCR to reprocess the 5' RACE reads, holding one entry per CDR3 protein. This sample yields roughly 1,000,000 distinct CDR3 sequences, of which approximately 26% are seen a single time; 0.65% to 0.95% belongs to the top ten. The sample also formed part of further work on T cells of mothers and their children.

Sequenced material: blood. All receptors derive from a girl aged 2-15 years in good health. Each CDR3 is given with its conserved first and last residue. A D gene is named only where the DNA matches it firmly. Some rows have no size entry. The others give once, few or many, or a class for an expanded clone.

d_gene: -; j_gene: TRBJ2-7; abundance: few; v_gene: TRBV20-1; CDR3nt: TGCAGTGCTAGAGATCTGGAAGCAAGCTCCTACGAGCAGTACTTC; CDR3aa: CSARDLEASSYEQYF
d_gene: -; j_gene: TRBJ1-4; abundance: -; v_gene: TRBV7-2; CDR3nt: TGTGCCAGCGCCAGACAGTCAGGGGATGAAAAACTGTTTTTT; CDR3aa: CASARQSGDEKLFF
d_gene: TRBD2; j_gene: TRBJ2-1; abundance: few; v_gene: TRBV2; CDR3nt: TGTGCCAGCAGTGAAGCGTCTAGCGGGAAAGGTGAGCAGTTCTTC; CDR3aa: CASSEASSGKGEQFF
d_gene: -; j_gene: TRBJ2-5; abundance: -; v_gene: TRBV20-1; CDR3nt: TGCAGTGCCTTCTACGGGAGAGAGACCCAGTACTTC; CDR3aa: CSAFYGRETQYF
d_gene: -; j_gene: TRBJ1-1; abundance: few; v_gene: TRBV12-3/TRBV12-4; CDR3nt: TGTGCCAGCAGCTCGCAGGGCTGGGAAGCTTTCTTT; CDR3aa: CASSSQGWEAFF
d_gene: TRBD2; j_gene: TRBJ2-1; abundance: -; v_gene: TRBV4-3; CDR3nt: TGCGCCAGCAGCTACGACTACGGACTAGCTGAGCTGTTCTTC; CDR3aa: CASSYDYGLAELFF
d_gene: -; j_gene: TRBJ1-3; abundance: -; v_gene: TRBV7-8; CDR3nt: TGTGCCAGCAGTTTAGCTTACGACGGTGAGGACACCATATATTTT; CDR3aa: CASSLAYDGEDTIYF
d_gene: -; j_gene: TRBJ2-1; abundance: few; v_gene: TRBV27; CDR3nt: TGTGCCAGCAGTCCCCCGAGCGGCTCCTACAATGAGCAGTTCTTC; CDR3aa: CASSPPSGSYNEQFF
d_gene: TRBD1; j_gene: TRBJ2-2; abundance: -; v_gene: TRBV11-2; CDR3nt: TGTGCCAGCTTTGGGTCCGCTAGTTTAACTGGGACAGGGGGCGGCACCGGGGAGCTGTTTTTT; CDR3aa: CASFGSASLTGTGGGTGELFF
d_gene: TRBD2; j_gene: TRBJ2-4; abundance: few; v_gene: TRBV15; CDR3nt: TGTGCCACCAGTACGCGGGGGACTAGCGGGATTATAGCCAAAAACATTCAGTACTTC; CDR3aa: CATSTRGTSGIIAKNIQYF
d_gene: -; j_gene: TRBJ2-3; abundance: -; v_gene: TRBV9; CDR3nt: TGTGCCAGCAGCCAGGACTTGTACACAGATACGCAGTATTTT; CDR3aa: CASSQDLYTDTQYF
d_gene: TRBD2; j_gene: TRBJ2-2; abundance: few; v_gene: TRBV3-1; CDR3nt: TGTGCCAGCAGCCAAGAGGCGGGACTAGCGGATTGGCGGGAGCTGTTTTTT; CDR3aa: CASSQEAGLADWRELFF
d_gene: -; j_gene: TRBJ2-7; abundance: -; v_gene: TRBV7-9; CDR3nt: TGTGCCAGCATCTTAACGGGGGCGTCCTACGAGCAGTACTTC; CDR3aa: CASILTGASYEQYF
d_gene: TRBD1; j_gene: TRBJ2-7; abundance: -; v_gene: TRBV5-1; CDR3nt: TGCGCCAGCAGCGTGGGACAGGGGGTCTACGAGCAGTACTTC; CDR3aa: CASSVGQGVYEQYF
d_gene: -; j_gene: TRBJ1-1; abundance: -; v_gene: TRBV7-3; CDR3nt: TGTGCCAGCAGCTTAACCTCGGGGGGGACTGAAGCTTTCTTT; CDR3aa: CASSLTSGGTEAFF
d_gene: -; j_gene: TRBJ1-2; abundance: -; v_gene: TRBV20-1; CDR3nt: TGCAGTGCTGGTGGGGGGGCGCAAGACTATGGCTACACCTTC; CDR3aa: CSAGGGAQDYGYTF
d_gene: -; j_gene: TRBJ2-1; abundance: -; v_gene: TRBV14; CDR3nt: TGTGCCAGCAGCCTGGGAGTCGGGACCACATACAATGAGCAGTTCTTC; CDR3aa: CASSLGVGTTYNEQFF
d_gene: -; j_gene: TRBJ2-5; abundance: few; v_gene: TRBV6-2/TRBV6-3; CDR3nt: TGTGCCAGCAGTTCCGGACAGACCAAAGAGACCCAGTACTTC; CDR3aa: CASSSGQTKETQYF
d_gene: -; j_gene: TRBJ2-1; abundance: few; v_gene: TRBV10-2; CDR3nt: TGCGCCAGCAGTGAGATGTGGGCTAGTGGGAATGAGCAGTTCTTC; CDR3aa: CASSEMWASGNEQFF
d_gene: -; j_gene: TRBJ1-2; abundance: -; v_gene: TRBV7-2; CDR3nt: TGTGCCAGCAGCTTAGTTTACCTGTTAAATGGCTACACCTTC; CDR3aa: CASSLVYLLNGYTF
d_gene: -; j_gene: TRBJ2-1; abundance: -; v_gene: TRBV5-1; CDR3nt: TGCGCCAGCAGCTTGGGTGAGCGGAATATCAATGAGCAGTTCTTC; CDR3aa: CASSLGERNINEQFF
d_gene: TRBD1; j_gene: TRBJ2-1; abundance: few; v_gene: TRBV11-3; CDR3nt: TGTGCCAGCAGCTTAGAGGGACAGGGGAAATTGTGGGATGAGCAGTTCTTC; CDR3aa: CASSLEGQGKLWDEQFF
d_gene: -; j_gene: TRBJ1-3; abundance: -; v_gene: TRBV6-1; CDR3nt: TGTGCCAGCAGTGAAGCAGAGGGAACTGGAAACACCATATATTTT; CDR3aa: CASSEAEGTGNTIYF
d_gene: -; j_gene: TRBJ2-1; abundance: -; v_gene: TRBV18; CDR3nt: TGTACCAGCTCACAGGACGGCGGAGGGGCCGCGTTCTTC; CDR3aa: CTSSQDGGGAAFF
d_gene: TRBD1; j_gene: TRBJ2-1; abundance: -; v_gene: TRBV20-1; CDR3nt: TGCAGTGAGAGGGGACAGTACAATGAGCAGTTCTTC; CDR3aa: CSERGQYNEQFF
d_gene: -; j_gene: TRBJ2-7; abundance: -; v_gene: TRBV2; CDR3nt: TGTGCCAGCAGGAACCTTAGCGGCTACGAGCAGTACTTC; CDR3aa: CASRNLSGYEQYF
d_gene: -; j_gene: TRBJ1-4; abundance: once; v_gene: TRBV20-1; CDR3nt: TGCAGTGCTAGAAGCGGGTCGGTGAATGGAAAACTGTTTTTT; CDR3aa: CSARSGSVNGKLFF
d_gene: TRBD2; j_gene: TRBJ2-1; abundance: few; v_gene: TRBV27; CDR3nt: TGTGCCAGCAGTTTCGGGACTAGCGTCTGGCTTTGGAATGGGCAGTTCTTC; CDR3aa: CASSFGTSVWLWNGQFF
d_gene: -; j_gene: TRBJ1-1; abundance: -; v_gene: TRBV4-2; CDR3nt: TGTGCCAGCAGCGGACACTCGAACACTGAAGCTTTCTTT; CDR3aa: CASSGHSNTEAFF
d_gene: TRBD1; j_gene: TRBJ2-7; abundance: few; v_gene: TRBV12-3/TRBV12-4; CDR3nt: TGTGCCAGCAGTTTAACGGTTATGGGGACCGGGACAGGCACCTACGAGCAGTACTTC; CDR3aa: CASSLTVMGTGTGTYEQYF
d_gene: TRBD2; j_gene: TRBJ2-1; abundance: -; v_gene: TRBV27; CDR3nt: TGTGCCACCCTGACTAGCGGGAGAGATGAGCAGTTCTTC; CDR3aa: CATLTSGRDEQFF
d_gene: -; j_gene: TRBJ2-3; abundance: -; v_gene: TRBV29-1; CDR3nt: TGCAGCGTGTGGACCGGCAGGTCGGGAGATACGCAGTATTTT; CDR3aa: CSVWTGRSGDTQYF
d_gene: -; j_gene: TRBJ2-1; abundance: -; v_gene: TRBV7-3; CDR3nt: TGTGCCAGCGGGGGGTTCGAGGTCGGGGCTGAGCAGTTCTTC; CDR3aa: CASGGFEVGAEQFF
d_gene: -; j_gene: TRBJ2-7; abundance: -; v_gene: TRBV14; CDR3nt: TGTGCCAGCAGGGATCAGGGGACCTACGAGCAGTACTTC; CDR3aa: CASRDQGTYEQYF
d_gene: -; j_gene: TRBJ2-1; abundance: -; v_gene: TRBV6-4; CDR3nt: TGTGCCAGCAGTGACACAGTAGGAGTCGATGAGCAGTTCTTC; CDR3aa: CASSDTVGVDEQFF
d_gene: -; j_gene: TRBJ2-5; abundance: -; v_gene: TRBV29-1; CDR3nt: TGCAGCGTTCCGCACTACGCGGGTGACACCCTAGGGGCCCAGTACTTC; CDR3aa: CSVPHYAGDTLGAQYF
d_gene: -; j_gene: TRBJ2-3; abundance: -; v_gene: TRBV6-2/TRBV6-3; CDR3nt: TGTGCCAGCAGCCCGGGGAAGCTACCAGATACGCAGTATTTT; CDR3aa: CASSPGKLPDTQYF
d_gene: -; j_gene: TRBJ2-5; abundance: few; v_gene: TRBV29-1; CDR3nt: TGCAGCGTTCCGCTAGCGGAGACCCAGTACTTC; CDR3aa: CSVPLAETQYF
d_gene: TRBD2; j_gene: TRBJ2-1; abundance: few; v_gene: TRBV4-2; CDR3nt: TGTGCCAGCACGGGGGAGGGTGAGCAGTTCTTC; CDR3aa: CASTGEGEQFF
d_gene: -; j_gene: TRBJ1-1; abundance: few; v_gene: TRBV2; CDR3nt: TGTGCCAGCAGTGAGGGGTTGGCTTTCTTT; CDR3aa: CASSEGLAFF
d_gene: -; j_gene: TRBJ2-5; abundance: -; v_gene: TRBV7-8; CDR3nt: TGTGCCAGCAGCTTATTTTCAAATCAAGAGACCCAGTACTTC; CDR3aa: CASSLFSNQETQYF
d_gene: -; j_gene: TRBJ2-7; abundance: -; v_gene: TRBV28; CDR3nt: TGTGCCAGCAGTGATACGTCGGGACGGGGATACGAGCAGTACTTC; CDR3aa: CASSDTSGRGYEQYF
d_gene: TRBD2; j_gene: TRBJ2-2; abundance: few; v_gene: TRBV20-1; CDR3nt: TGCAGTGCCCGAGCGGGAAGGGGTACCGGGGAGCTGTTTTTT; CDR3aa: CSARAGRGTGELFF
d_gene: TRBD1; j_gene: TRBJ1-2; abundance: many; v_gene: TRBV7-9; CDR3nt: TGTGCCAGCAGTTTGGGACAGCCGAACTATGGCTACACCTTC; CDR3aa: CASSLGQPNYGYTF
d_gene: -; j_gene: TRBJ1-5; abundance: -; v_gene: TRBV7-2; CDR3nt: TGTGCCAGCAGCTTAGATGGGGGATTCCAGCCCCAGCATTTT; CDR3aa: CASSLDGGFQPQHF
d_gene: TRBD2; j_gene: TRBJ2-5; abundance: -; v_gene: TRBV28; CDR3nt: TGTGCCAGCAGTGGGGGAGCGGGAGTAGAGACCCAGTACTTC; CDR3aa: CASSGGAGVETQYF
d_gene: -; j_gene: TRBJ2-7; abundance: few; v_gene: TRBV5-1; CDR3nt: TGCGCCAGCAGCCCAGAAGTTTGGGGTTACGAGCAGTACTTC; CDR3aa: CASSPEVWGYEQYF
d_gene: -; j_gene: TRBJ1-2; abundance: few; v_gene: TRBV7-2; CDR3nt: TGTGCCAGCAGCTTAGAAGAGGGCCCCTACTATGGCTACACCTTC; CDR3aa: CASSLEEGPYYGYTF
d_gene: -; j_gene: TRBJ2-5; abundance: -; v_gene: TRBV12-3/TRBV12-4; CDR3nt: TGTGCCAGCAGTTTGGTTCGGGGGACGGAGACCCAGTACTTC; CDR3aa: CASSLVRGTETQYF
d_gene: TRBD1; j_gene: TRBJ1-4; abundance: -; v_gene: TRBV29-1; CDR3nt: TGCAGCGTAACGGGACAGGGTCGAACCGGAGAAAAACTGTTTTTT; CDR3aa: CSVTGQGRTGEKLFF
d_gene: -; j_gene: TRBJ2-5; abundance: -; v_gene: TRBV12-3/TRBV12-4; CDR3nt: TGTGCCAGCAGTTTGGGGGCCGGGCGTAAAACCCAAGAGACCCAGTACTTC; CDR3aa: CASSLGAGRKTQETQYF
d_gene: -; j_gene: TRBJ2-3; abundance: few; v_gene: TRBV3-1; CDR3nt: TGTGCCAGCAGCGACGCTAGCACAGATACGCAGTATTTT; CDR3aa: CASSDASTDTQYF
d_gene: -; j_gene: TRBJ2-1; abundance: few; v_gene: TRBV27; CDR3nt: TGTGCCAGCAGCCTTTCTAGCCGCAACTACAATGAGCAGTTCTTC; CDR3aa: CASSLSSRNYNEQFF
d_gene: -; j_gene: TRBJ2-1; abundance: -; v_gene: TRBV20-1; CDR3nt: TGCAGTGCTGCCCCCGGGGCCGTACGGTACAATGAGCAGTTCTTC; CDR3aa: CSAAPGAVRYNEQFF
d_gene: -; j_gene: TRBJ2-7; abundance: many; v_gene: TRBV27; CDR3nt: TGTGCCAGCAGTTTATCCATCATGGCGGCACGCTACGAGCAGTACTTC; CDR3aa: CASSLSIMAARYEQYF